A single sample is the source of the 5 T cell receptor beta chains below, sequenced in a study of blood T cell repertoires in COVID-19. Sequencing was performed with immunoSEQ multiplex PCR; in TCRdb, only in-frame clones are kept and a portion is missing. Of around 220,000 clones detected, 65% to 90% appear once; the ten largest clones hold 4.9%. The sample comprised peripheral blood. Receptor source: a woman over 75 with active or convalescent COVID-19.

This clone was seen a single time. This chain connects TRBV5-8 to TRBJ2-7; TRBD1 matches 8 bases. Germline-derived CDR1 and CDR2 are SGHTS and YDEGEE. The CDR3 is 15 amino acids. With V trimmed by 4 bases and J by 2 bases, 8 bases remained unmatched. CDR3 DNA: TGTGCCAGCAGCCGCGATGCACAGGGGGCCTACGAGCAGTACTTC. Amino acid sequence: CASSRDAQGAYEQYF.

There are a few counts of this clone. The chain links TRBV19 to TRBJ1-5; D is possibly TRBD1 (5 bases). Germline assignment: CDR1 LNHDA and CDR2 SQIVND (reference sequence). This CDR3 region has 15 residues. V gave up 1 base and J gave up 6 bases, with 13 bases separating them. DNA of the CDR3: TGTGCCAGTAGTATAGCGGCGGGGGTGAGTCAGCCCCAGCATTTT. Its translation is CASSIAAGVSQPQHF.

The chain combines TRBV3-1 (or the pseudogene TRBV3-2) with TRBJ2-3; 15 bases map to TRBD2. Germline CDR1 and CDR2: LGHDT and YNNKEL (reference sequence). The CDR3 sequence is 18 residues long. V lost 1 base and J lost 4; bases outside the gene matches: 6. DNA of the CDR3: TGTGCCAGCAGCCAAGGAAGGACTAGCGGGGGGGCACCAGATACGCAGTATTTT. Protein: CASSQGRTSGGAPDTQYF.

The CDR3 bases are TGTGCCAGCTCACCACCCCGGGGCACAGGGAGAAAGTCCGGGGAGCTGTTTTTT. It encodes CASSPPRGTGRKSGELFF. The chain couples TRBV18 to TRBJ2-2; the D gene is possibly TRBD1 (6 bases). In germline, CDR1 is KGHSH, CDR2 LQKENI. This CDR3 region has 18 residues. Trimming took off 0 bases at V and 6 bases at J, with 20 bases between the two ends. The complete variable domain, with remaining parts taken from reference TRBV18 and TRBJ2-2, reads NAGVMQNPRHLVRRRGQEARLRCSPMKGHSHVYWYRQLPEEGLKFMVYLQKENIIDESGMPKERFSAEFPKEGPSILRIQQVVRGDSAAYFCASSPPRGTGRKSGELFFGEGSRLTVL.

This clone was picked up a small number of times. The rearrangement uses TRBV5-1 and TRBJ1-4, with 7 nucleotides matching TRBD1. The trim removed 4 bases at V and 5 bases at J, leaving 8 bases unmatched. The CDR3 loop spans 15 amino acids. CDR1 is SGHRS, CDR2 YFSETQ, per germline. The CDR3 loop is CASSGQTGPNEKLFF. Written as DNA, the CDR3 is TGCGCCAGCAGCGGGCAGACAGGGCCGAATGAAAAACTGTTTTTT.